Sequencing of this T cell receptor (beta chain) was carried out in a study of T cell responses to AZD1222 COVID-19 vaccine (dated by TCRdb to 2020 to 2023). A note on the overall study: Because spike-specific TCR depth and breadth did not differ between the two schedules, AZD1222 recipients who got a second dose at roughly 4 weeks were pooled with those who got a second dose at roughly 12 weeks. TCR sequencing covered over 230 trial participants: 207 given two doses of AZD1222 and about 26 given two doses of MenACWY control vaccine. Enrollment into the trials was organized by age into subgroups of 18-55, 56-69 and 70-plus years, and those subgroups contained approximately 150, 30 and 60 TCR-sequenced participants, respectively.

To note about this clone: It has no known antigen specificity. No per-base quality is available; no much larger clone lies one base away.

Taken with the paper, the label for time point translates to: baseline before first vaccination. Vaccinee samples were obtained from the UK trials COV001 and COV002, which included a single-blind randomized controlled phase 2/3 trial of AZD1222 (ChAdOx1 nCoV-19) in healthy adults. Trial participant PBMC samples were collected at day 0 and day 28 after the second dose for TCRbeta chain sequencing. The CDR3 regions of human TCRbeta chains were analyzed by immunosequencing. As for how the authors treated the data: Repertoire TCRs were matched against a reference library of SARS-CoV-2-specific TCRs generated with the MIRA antigen-specificity platform. Breadth meant the fraction of unique TCRs that were SARS-CoV-2-associated, whereas depth meant the fraction of total T cells that were SARS-CoV-2-associated. Using the MIRA data, every spike-specific TCR was mapped to the spike region that the TCR reacted to and assigned to either a CD4 or a CD8 class. Log10-transformed breadth and depth values were compared by one-way ANOVA with Sidak's multiple comparisons tests. TCRdb obtained this table from immuneACCESS and retained in-frame rearrangements with V and J assigned. These tables miss some clones; where compared with another copy, unresolved V genes account for less than half of the shortfall, and the remainder is unexplained. Clone size and V and J calls were adopted from that table, with D and trimming inferred from the DNA. A total of 110,000 to 150,000 clones appear in this sample, 93% of them only once. The ten largest clones add up to approximately 4.9% of the sample.

What the research found in general, with its limitations: Reportedly, almost half of the unique spike-specific TCRs recognized epitopes lying outside the regions that are mutated in the B.1.351 and B.1.1.7 variants. Conclusions about previously exposed vaccinees are limited, since just five or six AZD1222 recipients were seropositive for SARS-CoV-2 at baseline. CD4 TCRs associated with the vaccine covered the entire spike protein, and the dominant responses were in regions 160-218 and 743-854. Most participants were white British and females outnumbered males, and the authors suggested that clonal diversity may have been underestimated. Because no samples from the day 14 peak response were available, repertoires could be characterized only after the peak T cell response. The 56-69-year group was small, and its depth increase did not reach significance, likely because of low power. Spike-specific TCR breadth and depth rose significantly after two AZD1222 doses compared with day 0 and with MenACWY recipients.

This TCR came from an adult in good health. The source was peripheral blood, collected on day 0 of AZD1222 vaccination.

The CDR3 reads CASSPEYEQYF. The bases are TGTGCCAGCAGTCCAGAGTACGAGCAGTACTTC. The chain uses TRBV25-1 and TRBJ2-7, with the D gene not clear enough to name. V drops 5 bases and J drops 4 bases, leaving 6 bases in between. Taken from the germline V gene, the CDR1 and CDR2 loops are MGHDK and SYGVNS. The CDR3 contains 11 residues, cysteine and phenylalanine counted. CDR3 DNA is the only sequence kept; it has 33 bases, read in frame from the first base.